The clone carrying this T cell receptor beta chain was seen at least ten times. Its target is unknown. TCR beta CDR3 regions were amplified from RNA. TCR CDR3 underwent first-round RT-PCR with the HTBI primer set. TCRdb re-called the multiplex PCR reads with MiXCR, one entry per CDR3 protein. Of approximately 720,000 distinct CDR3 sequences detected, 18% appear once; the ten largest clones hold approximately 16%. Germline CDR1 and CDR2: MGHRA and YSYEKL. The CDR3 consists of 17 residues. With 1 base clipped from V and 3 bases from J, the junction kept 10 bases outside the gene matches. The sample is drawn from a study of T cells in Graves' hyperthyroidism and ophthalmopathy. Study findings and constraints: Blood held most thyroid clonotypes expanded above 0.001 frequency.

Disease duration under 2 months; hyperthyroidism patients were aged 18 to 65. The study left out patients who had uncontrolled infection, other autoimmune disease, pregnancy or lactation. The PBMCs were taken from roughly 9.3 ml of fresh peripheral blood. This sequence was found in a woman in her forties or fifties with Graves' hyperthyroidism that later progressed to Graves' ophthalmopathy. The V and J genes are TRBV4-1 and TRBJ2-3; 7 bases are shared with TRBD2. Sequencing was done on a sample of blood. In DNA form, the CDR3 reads TGCGCCAGCAGCCAAGTGGCTAGCGGACCCCATACAGATACGCAGTATTTT. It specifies CASSQVASGPHTDTQYF.